The 27 T cell receptor beta chains presented below share a single source sample, sequenced in a study of shared T cell receptors in the human thymus. Profiling relied on immunoSEQ multiplex PCR, and the TCRdb table lists in-frame clones only, not all of them. The sample shows 500,000 to 550,000 clones, around 78% of them seen only once. These data also featured in a second study, about human thymus T cells.

Sequences were obtained from thymocytes. These receptors were collected from a boy less than two years old with a congenital heart defect.

V is TRBV4-3 and J is TRBJ1-4; D call uncertain. Germline-derived CDR1 and CDR2 are LGHNA and YSLEER. Deletions cut 1 base from V and 4 bases from J, with 19 bases between. The CDR3 has 18 amino acids. The CDR3 sequence: CASSQAPWAGRHNEKLFF. CDR3 bases: TGCGCCAGCAGCCAAGCCCCTTGGGCAGGCAGACATAATGAAAAACTGTTTTTT.

The genes are TRBV7-2 and TRBJ2-3, with a weak D call TRBD2 (7 bases). Germline V gene sequence: CDR1 SGHTA, CDR2 FQGNSA. The ends were cut back, 2 bases at V and 3 bases at J, with 18 bases in the middle. CDR3 length: 17 residues. The CDR3 reads CASSLIPGGDGTDTQYF. In DNA, the CDR3 is TGTGCCAGCAGCTTAATCCCGGGGGGCGACGGGACAGATACGCAGTATTTT.

The rearrangement links TRBV6-1 to TRBJ2-3; 10 positions match TRBD2. With V trimmed by 6 bases and J by 14 bases, 11 bases remained unmatched. CDR3 size: 13 residues. Germline CDR1 MNHNS, CDR2 SASEGT. CDR3 nucleotides: TGTGCCAGCAGCCAGACCCTAGCGGGAGTAAGGTATTTT. This gives the protein CASSQTLAGVRYF.

This clone came up a few times. The DNA for the CDR3 is TGCGCCAGCAGCCAAGATCTGGCTAGCGGAGACAATGAGCAGTTCTTC. It yields the protein CASSQDLASGDNEQFF. The chain has TRBV4-1 and TRBJ2-1; 7 positions agree with TRBD2. Germline loops: CDR1 MGHRA, CDR2 YSYEKL. This CDR3 region has 16 residues. With V trimmed by 0 bases and J by 5 bases, 7 bases remained unmatched.

The V and J genes are TRBV10-3 and TRBJ2-3; 14 bases are a match to TRBD2. Trimming took 0 bases from V and 5 from J; bases not matched to a gene: 10. This CDR3 has 19 amino acids. Germline V gene lookup returns CDR1 ENHRY and CDR2 SYGVKD. The CDR3 sequence is CAISESHSGLAGGIDTQYF. In DNA form, the CDR3 reads TGTGCCATCAGTGAGTCCCATTCCGGACTAGCGGGAGGTATAGATACGCAGTATTTT.

The CDR3 sequence is CASSRGPLAGIYNEQFF. In DNA form, the CDR3 reads TGCGCCAGCAGCCGAGGGCCTCTAGCGGGAATTTACAATGAGCAGTTCTTC. The chain has TRBV4-3 and TRBJ2-1; 9 bases fit TRBD2. V gave up 4 bases and J gave up 4 bases; unmatched junction bases: 11. CDR3 size: 17 residues. Germline V CDR1 and CDR2: LGHNA, YSLEER.

V usage is TRBV7-2 and J usage is TRBJ2-1; 9 bases line up with TRBD2. The CDR3 runs to 17 residues. With V trimmed by 1 base and J by 5 bases, 9 bases remained unmatched. Germline V gene sequence: CDR1 SGHTA, CDR2 FQGNSA. As DNA, the CDR3 is TGTGCCAGCAGCTTAGAGGTCACTAGCGGGTTAAACAATGAGCAGTTCTTC. Encoded protein: CASSLEVTSGLNNEQFF.

The sample holds one count of this clone. The chain combines TRBV20-1 with TRBJ1-2; D not resolved. CDR3 length equals 11 residues. Germline V CDR1 and CDR2: DFQATT, SNEGSKA (reference sequence). V lost 5 bases, J lost 6 bases, and 10 bases lay in between. The CDR3 DNA follows: TGCAGTGCTGCCTGGCTTCATGGCTACACCTTC. Translated, it gives CSAAWLHGYTF.

The chain has TRBV30 and TRBJ2-1; D is unresolved. Germline V lookup: CDR1 GTSNPN, CDR2 SVGIG (reference sequence). V shed 6 bases and J shed 0 bases, with 9 bases lying between them. The CDR3 length is 13 residues. The CDR3 bases are TGTGCCTGCCGGTTGAGCTCCTACAATGAGCAGTTCTTC. Encoded protein: CACRLSSYNEQFF.

The sample holds one count of this clone. V gene TRBV12-5 combines with J gene TRBJ2-7, with D uncertain. V was shortened by 0 bases and J by 2 bases, with 11 bases between the two germline ends. The CDR3 is 15 residues long. Germline V lookup: CDR1 LGHNT, CDR2 FRNRAP. The CDR3 loop is CASGLVRGGAYEQYF. CDR3 DNA: TGTGCTAGTGGTTTGGTACGAGGCGGCGCCTACGAGCAGTACTTC.

The rearrangement links TRBV25-1 to TRBJ2-1, with TRBD2 matching over 7 bases. Germline CDR1 reads MGHDK; CDR2 reads SYGVNS. The CDR3 consists of 14 residues. With V trimmed by 6 bases and J by 1 base, 3 bases remained unmatched. CDR3 DNA sequence: TGTGCCAGCAGCGGGGAGGGTTCCTACAATGAGCAGTTCTTC. Its translation is CASSGEGSYNEQFF.

The chain employs TRBV19 and TRBJ2-1; possibly TRBD1 for D (6 bases). CDR3 size: 15 residues. Trimming pared 5 bases from V and 0 bases from J, leaving 11 bases between. Germline V gives CDR1 LNHDA, CDR2 SQIVND (reference sequence). The CDR3 nucleotides read TGTGCCAGTAGTGTCGACAGGAGCTCCTACAATGAGCAGTTCTTC. This translates into CASSVDRSSYNEQFF.

The V and J genes are TRBV4-3 and TRBJ2-1, with D hard to call. Germline V gene sequence: CDR1 LGHNA, CDR2 YSLEER. The V end was cut by 0 bases, the J end by 7 bases, with 7 bases between. The CDR3 runs 13 residues. In nucleotides, the CDR3 is TGCGCCAGCAGCCAAGATGGGCAGAATGAGCAGTTCTTC. Translated: CASSQDGQNEQFF.

The J gene is TRBJ1-2, the V gene TRBV6-5, with 8 bases aligning to TRBD1. The ends lost 2 bases at V and 6 bases at J; junction bases unmatched: 5. Germline V gene data show CDR1 as MNHEY and CDR2 as SVGAGI. The CDR3 is made up of 14 amino acids. The CDR3 reads CASSYGQGLDGYTF. In DNA, the CDR3 is TGTGCCAGCAGTTACGGACAGGGATTGGATGGCTACACCTTC.

CDR3: CASINAETNEKLFF. The CDR3 region has the DNA TGTGCCAGCATCAACGCAGAAACTAATGAAAAACTGTTTTTT. The J gene is TRBJ1-4, the V gene TRBV2; no reliable D call. Germline V lookup: CDR1 SNHLY, CDR2 FYNNEI. V lost 7 bases to trimming and J lost 1 base, with 10 bases between them. The CDR3 runs to 14 residues.

The chain employs TRBV6-5 and TRBJ1-2; 8 bases are a match to TRBD1. Germline V gene data show CDR1 as MNHEY and CDR2 as SVGAGI. This CDR3 has 14 residues. J gave up 6 bases and V 5 bases, and 8 bases lay outside the gene matches. The chain's CDR3 is CASSPMTGDDGYTF. The DNA of the CDR3 is TGTGCCAGCAGTCCTATGACAGGGGACGATGGCTACACCTTC.

This clone was detected once. The chain uses TRBV28 and TRBJ2-1; 9 positions match TRBD2. V was clipped by 6 bases and J by 2 bases; unmatched bases: 11. The CDR3 runs to 17 residues. Germline V lookup: CDR1 MDHEN, CDR2 SYDVKM. CDR3 amino acids: CASSPTPAGGPYNEQFF. For the CDR3, the DNA is TGTGCCAGCAGCCCGACCCCCGCGGGAGGGCCCTACAATGAGCAGTTCTTC.

V usage is TRBV7-2 and J usage is TRBJ2-1, with D possibly being TRBD2 (6 bases). This CDR3 has 16 residues. CDR1 and CDR2 from the germline V gene are SGHTA and FQGNSA. The V and J ends lost 5 bases and 7 bases respectively, with 21 bases between them. CDR3 amino acids: CASSPLQSGDGNEQFF. Written as DNA, the CDR3 is TGTGCCAGCAGCCCCCTCCAGTCGGGAGATGGGAATGAGCAGTTCTTC.

This clone appeared a few times. The J gene is TRBJ1-3, the V gene TRBV28; D is perhaps TRBD1 (6 bases). V was clipped by 2 bases and J by 3 bases, with 23 bases between them. CDR3 length equals 19 residues. The germline CDR1 and CDR2 sequences are MDHEN and SYDVKM. This CDR3 reads CASSLSRFGGQGGGNTIYF. In DNA, the CDR3 is TGTGCCAGCAGTTTAAGTCGGTTTGGGGGACAAGGCGGTGGAAACACCATATATTTT. Full variable domain (outside the CDR3, taken from reference TRBV28 and TRBJ1-3): DVKVTQSSRYLVKRTGEKVFLECVQDMDHENMFWYRQDPGLGLRLIYFSYDVKMKEKGDIPEGYSVSREKKERFSLILESASTNQTSMYLCASSLSRFGGQGGGNTIYFGEGSWLTVV.

V is TRBV4-2 and J is TRBJ2-1, with TRBD2 as a possible D gene (5 bases). The germline gives CDR1 LGHNA, CDR2 YNFKEQ. Trimming removed 3 bases at V and 0 bases at J, with 18 bases between. This CDR3 is built from 18 residues. CDR3 DNA: TGTGCCAGCAGCCACTTTTCCCCCCCGGGGAGCTCCTACAATGAGCAGTTCTTC. It encodes CASSHFSPPGSSYNEQFF.

A few counts support this clone. The chain uses TRBV21-1 and TRBJ1-1; the table calls TRBD1, which could not be checked here. TRBV21-1 is a pseudogene. CDR3 length: 14 amino acids. The CDR3 protein is CASPGQGEDKRAFF. Here the CDR3 DNA reads TGTGCCAGCCCCGGACAGGGGGAGGATAAGAGAGCTTTCTTT.

In its sample, this clone was seen a few times. The chain employs TRBV11-2 and TRBJ2-7; maybe TRBD2 (7 bases). Germline V gives CDR1 SGHAT, CDR2 FQNNGV. V shed 5 bases and J shed 5 bases, with 16 bases lying between them. The CDR3 totals 14 residues. CDR3 region: CASSERGRANEQYF. CDR3 nucleotide sequence: TGTGCCAGCAGCGAGAGGGGGAGGGCCAACGAGCAGTACTTC.

This chain joins TRBV10-1 and TRBJ1-1, with 8 bases matching TRBD1. Per the germline V gene, CDR1 is WNHNN and CDR2 is SYGVQD (reference sequence). V lost 6 bases to trimming and J lost 0 bases; unmatched junction nucleotides: 15. The CDR3 loop spans 18 amino acids. The CDR3 coding sequence is TGCGCCAGCAGGAGACAGACAGGGGAGCTACTTATGAACACTGAAGCTTTCTTT. This encodes CASRRQTGELLMNTEAFF.

This sequence joins TRBV4-3 and TRBJ2-1; 7 bases match TRBD2. V was clipped by 1 base and J by 0 bases; unmatched bases: 3. Germline CDR1 LGHNA, CDR2 YSLEER. CDR3 length: 16 amino acids. The CDR3 bases are TGCGCCAGCAGCCAAGTCGGCGGGAGCTCCTACAATGAGCAGTTCTTC. As protein: CASSQVGGSSYNEQFF.

The CDR3 DNA follows: TGTGCCAGCAGCCAAGGGGGTGGGACTAGCGGGAGAAAGACCCAGTACTTC. This gives the protein CASSQGGGTSGRKTQYF. The J gene is TRBJ2-5, the V gene TRBV4-2; 14 bases line up with TRBD2. J lost 6 bases, V lost 1 base, and 7 bases had no gene match. This CDR3 comprises 17 residues. The germline gives CDR1 LGHNA, CDR2 YNFKEQ.

The genes are TRBV7-9 and TRBJ2-1; 10 positions match TRBD1. Unmatched junction bases numbered 12, after V lost 6 bases and J lost 10 bases. This CDR3 comprises 15 residues. Germline-derived CDR1 and CDR2 are SEHNR and FQNEAQ (reference sequence). DNA of the CDR3: TGTGCCAGCAGAGGTTTATCGACAGGGGGCATGGAGCAGTTCTTC. Encoded protein: CASRGLSTGGMEQFF. The full variable domain, with the rest looked up from reference TRBV7-9 and TRBJ2-1, is DTGVSQNPRHKITKRGQNVTFRCDPISEHNRLYWYRQTLGQGPEFLTYFQNEAQLEKSRLLSDRFSAERPKGSFSTLEIQRTEQGDSAMYLCASRGLSTGGMEQFFGPGTRLTVL.

V and J are TRBV18 and TRBJ2-1, with TRBD2 matching over 8 bases. CDR1 is KGHSH, CDR2 LQKENI, per germline. The V and J ends lost 3 bases and 5 bases, in that order; junction bases with no gene match: 9. This CDR3 comprises 16 residues. This CDR3 reads CASSPEKDGGDNEQFF. Here the CDR3 DNA reads TGTGCCAGCTCACCGGAAAAGGACGGGGGGGACAATGAGCAGTTCTTC.